This entry lists 28 T cell receptor beta chains sequenced from one sample in a study of blood T cell repertoires in COVID-19 (dated by TCRdb to the early 2020s). Libraries were built with the immunoSEQ multiplex PCR assay. As stored in TCRdb, this immuneACCESS dataset retains in-frame rearrangements with V and J assigned. A fraction of the clones does not appear; measured against another copy, unresolved V genes explain less than half of the discrepancy, and the remainder lacks a known reason. The sample records 300,000 to 350,000 clones, approximately 85% of which are singletons. Of the sample, less than 2.5% is held by the ten largest clones. The sequenced sample consisted of PBMCs or T cells enriched from blood (not recorded which). These TCRs come from a man younger than 45 who had recovered from COVID-19.

The chain is built from TRBV10-3 and TRBJ2-2; 7 bases fit TRBD2. V dropped 7 bases and J dropped 3; count of bases not matched to a gene: 5. Germline CDR1 and CDR2: ENHRY and SYGVKD. The length of the CDR3 is 14 residues. The CDR3 loop is CAITQRGDTGELFF. In DNA form, the CDR3 reads TGTGCCATCACCCAACGGGGGGACACCGGGGAGCTGTTTTTT.

CDR3 coding DNA: TGCGCCAGCAGCCCATTAGCGGGGGGGCCGGGAGATACGCAGTATTTT. The encoded protein is CASSPLAGGPGDTQYF. V and J are TRBV5-1 and TRBJ2-3; 11 bases match TRBD2. This CDR3 region has 16 residues. CDR1 SGHRS and CDR2 YFSETQ come from the germline V gene. Unmatched junction bases numbered 9, after V lost 4 bases and J lost 5 bases. Supplemented by reference TRBV5-1 and TRBJ2-3, the full variable domain reads KAGVTQTPRYLIKTRGQQVTLSCSPISGHRSVSWYQQTPGQGLQFLFEYFSETQRNKGNFPGRFSGRQFSNSRSEMNVSTLELGDSALYLCASSPLAGGPGDTQYFGPGTRLTVL.

The rearrangement links TRBV9 to TRBJ1-2; 9 nucleotides line up with TRBD1. The CDR3 is 13 residues long. Germline lookup yields CDR1 SGDLS and CDR2 YYNGEE. The V gene end was trimmed by 3 bases and the J gene end by 7 bases; junction bases not matched to a gene: 4. The CDR3 nucleotides read TGTGCCAGCAGCGAACAGGGGGCGCCTGGCTACACCTTC. It codes for CASSEQGAPGYTF.

The genes are TRBV9 and TRBJ2-2; no clear D. The CDR3 is 15 residues long. The V end was cut by 0 bases, the J end by 4 bases, with 10 bases between. Looked up from germline, CDR1 is SGDLS and CDR2 is YYNGEE. The CDR3 loop is CASSVARRPTGELFF. DNA for the CDR3: TGTGCCAGCAGCGTAGCTAGGCGCCCCACCGGGGAGCTGTTTTTT.

The genes are TRBV29-1 and TRBJ2-2, with D unclear. Germline assignment: CDR1 SQVTM and CDR2 ANQGSEA. This CDR3 has 13 amino acids. V was trimmed by 5 bases and J by 5 bases, leaving 12 bases between them. CDR3 bases: TGCAGCGTTTGCCTGGCGAGGACCGGGGAGCTGTTTTTT. It encodes CSVCLARTGELFF.

Note on this clone: The junction does not match germline at one end; this may be a read error. The V call is TRBV6-2 or TRBV6-3, the J call TRBJ1-4; a weak D match, TRBD1 (5 bases). CDR3 length equals 15 residues. Per germline, CDR1 MNHEY and CDR2 SVGEGT. The CDR3 bases are TGTGCCAGCAGCTTAGGGGATGCAACTAATGAAAAATTGTTTTTT. It translates to CASSLGDATNEKLFF.

The chain links TRBV24-1 to TRBJ2-5; a possible D gene is TRBD1 (5 bases). In germline, CDR1 is KGHDR, CDR2 SFDVKD. V dropped 4 bases and J dropped 4 bases, with 9 bases sitting between them. There are 13 residues in the CDR3. Written as DNA, the CDR3 is TGTGCCACCAGTGAAGACACAGGAGAGACCCAGTACTTC. Protein sequence: CATSEDTGETQYF.

The chain joins TRBV27 to TRBJ1-1; 8 nucleotides line up with TRBD1. After removal of 5 bases from V and 3 bases from J, the junction contained 14 bases not matched to a gene. CDR3 length: 17 amino acids. Germline CDR1 and CDR2: MNHEY and SMNVEV (reference sequence). CDR3 sequence reads: CASSAGTGLRGDTEAFF. CDR3 nucleotides: TGTGCCAGCAGTGCAGGGACAGGCCTTAGGGGGGACACTGAAGCTTTCTTT.

This clone showed up just a few times. The genes are TRBV6-5 and TRBJ2-3, with 8 bases lining up with TRBD2. Trimming cost V 4 bases and J 1 base; bases outside gene matches: 7. Germline V CDR1 and CDR2: MNHEY, SVGAGI. The CDR3 covers 16 residues. CDR3 in amino acids: CASSSLQRGRTDTQYF. The CDR3 DNA is TGTGCCAGCAGTTCTCTCCAGCGGGGGCGCACAGATACGCAGTATTTT.

A single count supports this clone. V gene TRBV9 combines with J gene TRBJ1-1, with 7 bases identical to TRBD1. J lost 5 bases, V lost 3 bases, and 4 bases had no gene match. The CDR3 sequence is 13 residues long. Germline CDR1 SGDLS, CDR2 YYNGEE. CDR3 sequence (DNA): TGTGCCAGCAGCGCCCAACAGGGGACTGAAGCTTTCTTT. Translation: CASSAQQGTEAFF.

The chain recombines TRBV19 with TRBJ2-6; D perhaps matches TRBD1 (6 bases). Per the germline V gene, CDR1 is LNHDA and CDR2 is SQIVND (reference sequence). V lost 0 bases and J 0 bases, leaving 12 bases between the germline ends. This CDR3 has 18 residues. CDR3: CASSIDPYRVSGANVLTF. The CDR3 bases are TGTGCCAGTAGTATAGATCCCTACAGGGTCTCTGGGGCCAACGTCCTGACTTTC.

The J gene is TRBJ2-1, the V gene TRBV5-5, with 11 bases that match TRBD2. This CDR3 contains 16 residues. Germline CDR1 is SGHKS and CDR2 is YYEKEE (reference sequence). The J segment lost 6 bases and the V segment lost 3 bases, leaving 8 bases of the junction unmatched. CDR3 protein: CASSSASGGPTNEQFF. The DNA for the CDR3 is TGTGCCAGCAGCTCGGCTAGCGGGGGGCCTACCAATGAGCAGTTCTTC.

This chain links TRBV4-1 with TRBJ1-6; D is unclear. CDR1 is MGHRA and CDR2 is YSYEKL in the germline V gene. V lost 2 bases and J 7 bases, leaving 12 bases between the germline ends. This CDR3 contains 15 residues. The CDR3 DNA reads as TGCGCCAGCAGCCAAAATCCTTTACAGAATTCACCCCTCCACTTT. Translation gives CASSQNPLQNSPLHF.

This sequence joins TRBV12-5 and TRBJ1-5, with a possible D match to TRBD1 (6 bases). Trimming shortened V by 5 bases and J by 2 bases, and 10 bases separated the two germline ends. Germline-derived CDR1 and CDR2 are LGHNT and FRNRAP. The CDR3 runs 14 residues. The CDR3 is CASGRGAGNQPQHF. The CDR3 DNA follows: TGTGCTAGTGGTCGGGGGGCCGGCAATCAGCCCCAGCATTTT. The full variable domain, in which reference TRBV12-5 and TRBJ1-5 provide the parts outside the CDR3, is DARVTQTPRHKVTEMGQEVTMRCQPILGHNTVFWYRQTMMQGLELLAYFRNRAPLDDSGMPKDRFSAEMPDATLATLKIQPSEPRDSAVYFCASGRGAGNQPQHFGDGTRLSIL.

The chain couples TRBV7-2 to TRBJ1-6, with no clear D. Germline assignment: CDR1 SGHTA and CDR2 FQGNSA. V gave up 5 bases and J gave up 8 bases, with 10 bases separating them. The CDR3 is made up of 13 amino acids. The CDR3 sequence: CASSTKPDSPLHF. In nucleotides, the CDR3 is TGTGCCAGCAGCACCAAACCGGATTCACCCCTCCACTTT.

The chain employs TRBV9 and TRBJ1-3, with 8 bases matching TRBD1. CDR1 is SGDLS, CDR2 YYNGEE, per germline. CDR3 length equals 15 residues. V dropped 3 bases and J dropped 5; count of bases not matched to a gene: 7. Here the CDR3 reads CASSGGQGPRNTIYF. CDR3 nucleotide sequence: TGTGCCAGCAGCGGAGGACAGGGTCCGCGAAACACCATATATTTT.

The chain joins TRBV9 to TRBJ1-1; TRBD1 aligns across 7 bases. The CDR3 length is 17 residues. Germline CDR1 and CDR2: SGDLS and YYNGEE. V lost 3 bases and J lost 4; bases outside the gene matches: 15. The CDR3 DNA sequence: TGTGCCAGCAGCGACAAGAAAGGAGGGGGCTCGGGCACTGAAGCTTTCTTT. Its translation is CASSDKKGGGSGTEAFF.

The gene calls are TRBV7-9 and TRBJ1-1; possibly TRBD1 for D (6 bases). V dropped 5 bases and J dropped 1 base, with 11 bases sitting between them. CDR1 and CDR2 from the germline V gene are SEHNR and FQNEAQ (reference sequence). The CDR3 consists of 14 residues. CDR3: CASSTWTENTEAFF. The CDR3 bases are TGTGCCAGCAGCACCTGGACAGAGAACACTGAAGCTTTCTTT.

The chain links TRBV10-2 to TRBJ1-2; 7 positions match TRBD1. Trimming removed 5 bases from V and 5 bases from J; junction bases left unmatched: 8. This CDR3 contains 14 residues. Germline V gene data show CDR1 as WSHSY and CDR2 as SAAADI. The CDR3 sequence: CASSPPDRTYGYTF. CDR3 bases: TGCGCCAGCAGTCCCCCGGACAGGACTTATGGCTACACCTTC.

The chain joins TRBV24-1 to TRBJ2-1, with D tentatively TRBD1 (5 bases). This CDR3 region has 15 residues. CDR1 KGHDR and CDR2 SFDVKD come from the germline V gene. Trimming took 3 bases from V and 7 from J, leaving 15 bases between them. The CDR3 bases are TGTGCCACCAGTGATCCGACAGCGTCTCGAAATGAGCAGTTCTTC. Encoded protein: CATSDPTASRNEQFF.

The gene calls are TRBV4-2 and TRBJ1-2, with no clear D. Germline values: CDR1 LGHNA, CDR2 YNFKEQ. V lost 4 bases, J lost 4 bases, and 16 bases lay in between. This CDR3 has 15 amino acids. The chain's CDR3 is CASSPDPGGPYGYTF. The CDR3 DNA reads as TGTGCCAGCAGCCCAGACCCGGGAGGGCCCTATGGCTACACCTTC.

This sequence joins TRBV27 and TRBJ2-1; 15 bases line up with TRBD2. V dropped 5 bases and J dropped 1; count of bases not matched to a gene: 6. CDR1 is MNHEY and CDR2 is SMNVEV in the germline V gene (reference sequence). CDR3 size: 18 residues. Here the CDR3 DNA reads TGTGCCAGCAGTCGGACTAGCGGGGGGGATATTTCCTACAATGAGCAGTTCTTC. The encoded protein is CASSRTSGGDISYNEQFF.

The chain joins TRBV7-2 to TRBJ1-1, with unresolved D. Per germline, CDR1 SGHTA and CDR2 FQGNSA. This CDR3 has 14 amino acids. Deletions cut 5 bases from V and 0 bases from J, with 10 bases between. CDR3 in amino acids: CASSPGSLNTEAFF. In nucleotides, the CDR3 is TGTGCCAGCAGCCCCGGGTCTCTGAACACTGAAGCTTTCTTT.

This chain links TRBV19 with TRBJ1-6; 9 bases are shared with TRBD1. CDR1 and CDR2 (germline): LNHDA, SQIVND (reference sequence). V trimming: 5 bases; J trimming: 10 bases; junction bases outside the gene matches: 9. The CDR3 contains 15 residues. The CDR3 here is CASSSDRGLGSPLHF. In DNA form, the CDR3 reads TGTGCCAGTAGTTCGGACAGGGGATTAGGGTCACCCCTCCACTTT.

The rearrangement links TRBV29-1 to TRBJ2-1, with 9 bases identical to TRBD1. The CDR3 length is 14 residues. Germline V gene lookup returns CDR1 SQVTM and CDR2 ANQGSEA. J lost 6 bases, V lost 4 bases, and 7 bases had no gene match. For the CDR3, the DNA is TGCAGCGTTGGCCGGGACAGGGTACCCAATGAGCAGTTCTTC. As protein: CSVGRDRVPNEQFF.

The rearrangement links TRBV5-1 to TRBJ1-1; D might be TRBD1 (5 bases). Per germline, CDR1 SGHRS and CDR2 YFSETQ. V was trimmed by 2 bases and J by 3 bases, leaving 14 bases between them. The CDR3 runs to 15 residues. CDR3 loop: CASSFAGSGDTEAFF. The CDR3 nucleotides read TGCGCCAGCAGCTTCGCAGGGTCGGGGGACACTGAAGCTTTCTTT.

The genes are TRBV18 and TRBJ2-7; 7 nucleotides align to TRBD1. Losses at the gene ends were 3 bases for V and 5 bases for J; bases not matched to a gene: 4. This CDR3 comprises 13 residues. Looked up from germline, CDR1 is KGHSH and CDR2 is LQKENI. The CDR3 DNA reads TGTGCCAGCTCACCCCGACAGGGCCACGAGCAGTACTTC. Encoded protein: CASSPRQGHEQYF. The full variable domain, rest sourced from reference TRBV18 and TRBJ2-7, is NAGVMQNPRHLVRRRGQEARLRCSPMKGHSHVYWYRQLPEEGLKFMVYLQKENIIDESGMPKERFSAEFPKEGPSILRIQQVVRGDSAAYFCASSPRQGHEQYFGPGTRLTVT.

This sequence joins TRBV27 and TRBJ1-2; the match to TRBD1 covers 7 bases. V trimming: 4 bases; J trimming: 2 bases; junction bases outside the gene matches: 7. CDR1 and CDR2 (germline): MNHEY, SMNVEV (reference sequence). CDR3 length: 15 residues. This chain's CDR3 is CASSSRTGSNYGYTF. CDR3 nucleotide sequence: TGTGCCAGCAGTTCAAGGACAGGCTCCAACTATGGCTACACCTTC.